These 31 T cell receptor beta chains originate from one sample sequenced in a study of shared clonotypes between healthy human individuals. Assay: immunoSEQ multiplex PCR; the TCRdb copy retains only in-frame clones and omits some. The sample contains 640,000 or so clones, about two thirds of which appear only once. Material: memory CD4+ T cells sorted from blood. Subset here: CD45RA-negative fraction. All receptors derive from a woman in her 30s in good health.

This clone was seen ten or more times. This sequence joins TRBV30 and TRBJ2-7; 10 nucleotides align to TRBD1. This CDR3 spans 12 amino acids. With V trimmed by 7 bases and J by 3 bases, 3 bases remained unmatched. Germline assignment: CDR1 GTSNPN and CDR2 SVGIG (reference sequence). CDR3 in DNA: TGTGCCTTGGACAGGGGGAGCTACGAGCAGTACTTC. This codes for CALDRGSYEQYF.

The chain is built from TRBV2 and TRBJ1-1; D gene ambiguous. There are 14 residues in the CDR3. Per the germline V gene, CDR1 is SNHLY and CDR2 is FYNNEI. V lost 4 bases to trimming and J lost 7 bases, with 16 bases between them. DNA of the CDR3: TGTGCCAGCAGTGTCCGTTCCCCCCTCGATGAAGCTTTCTTT. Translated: CASSVRSPLDEAFF.

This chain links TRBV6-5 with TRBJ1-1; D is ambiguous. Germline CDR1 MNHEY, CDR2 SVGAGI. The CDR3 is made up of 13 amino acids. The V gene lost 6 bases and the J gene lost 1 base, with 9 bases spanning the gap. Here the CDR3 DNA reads TGTGCCAGCAGAACCACCCAGAACACTGAAGCTTTCTTT. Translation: CASRTTQNTEAFF.

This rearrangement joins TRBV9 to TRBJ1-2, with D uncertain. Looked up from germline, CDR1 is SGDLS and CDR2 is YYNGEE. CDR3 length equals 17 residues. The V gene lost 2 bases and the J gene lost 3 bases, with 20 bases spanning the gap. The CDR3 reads CASSVGVRESQYYGYTF. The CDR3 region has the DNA TGTGCCAGCAGCGTCGGAGTACGGGAGTCTCAATACTATGGCTACACCTTC.

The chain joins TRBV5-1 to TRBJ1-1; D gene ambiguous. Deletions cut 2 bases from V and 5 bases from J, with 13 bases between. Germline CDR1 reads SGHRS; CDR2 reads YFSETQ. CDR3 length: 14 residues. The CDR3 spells CASSLNFETTEAFF. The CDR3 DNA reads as TGCGCCAGCAGCTTAAACTTCGAGACGACTGAAGCTTTCTTT.

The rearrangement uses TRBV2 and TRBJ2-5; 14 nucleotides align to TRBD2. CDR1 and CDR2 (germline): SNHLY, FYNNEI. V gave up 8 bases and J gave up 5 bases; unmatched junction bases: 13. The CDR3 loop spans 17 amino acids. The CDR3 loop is CASQFLGLAGGGETQYF. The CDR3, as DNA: TGTGCCAGCCAATTCTTAGGACTAGCGGGAGGAGGTGAGACCCAGTACTTC.

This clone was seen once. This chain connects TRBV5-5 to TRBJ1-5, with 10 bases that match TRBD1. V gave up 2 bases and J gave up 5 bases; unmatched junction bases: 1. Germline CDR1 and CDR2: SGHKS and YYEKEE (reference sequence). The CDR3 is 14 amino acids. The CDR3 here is CASSFGTGDQPQHF. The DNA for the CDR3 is TGTGCCAGCAGCTTCGGGACAGGGGATCAGCCCCAGCATTTT. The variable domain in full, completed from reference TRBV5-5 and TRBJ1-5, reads DAGVTQSPTHLIKTRGQQVTLRCSPISGHKSVSWYQQVLGQGPQFIFQYYEKEERGRGNFPDRFSARQFPNYSSELNVNALLLGDSALYLCASSFGTGDQPQHFGDGTRLSIL.

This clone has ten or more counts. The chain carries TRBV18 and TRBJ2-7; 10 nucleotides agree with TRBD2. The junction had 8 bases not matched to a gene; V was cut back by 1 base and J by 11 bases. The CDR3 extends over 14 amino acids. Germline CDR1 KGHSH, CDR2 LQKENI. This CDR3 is CASSPQREGHPEYF. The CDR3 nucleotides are TGTGCCAGCTCACCACAGCGGGAGGGCCATCCGGAGTACTTC.

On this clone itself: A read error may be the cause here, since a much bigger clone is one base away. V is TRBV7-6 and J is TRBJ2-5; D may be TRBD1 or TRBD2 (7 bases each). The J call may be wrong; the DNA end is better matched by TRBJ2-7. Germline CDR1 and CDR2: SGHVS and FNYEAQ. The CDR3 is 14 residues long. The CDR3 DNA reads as TGTGCCAGCAGCTCCCAGCGGGACAGCTACGAGCAGTACTTC. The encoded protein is CASSSQRDSYEQYF.

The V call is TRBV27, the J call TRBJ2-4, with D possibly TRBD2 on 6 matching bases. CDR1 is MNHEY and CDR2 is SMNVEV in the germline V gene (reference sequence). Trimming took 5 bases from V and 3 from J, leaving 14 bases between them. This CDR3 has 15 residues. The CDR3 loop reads CASSPQEGSKNIQYF. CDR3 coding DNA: TGTGCCAGCAGTCCACAGGAGGGGAGCAAAAACATTCAGTACTTC.

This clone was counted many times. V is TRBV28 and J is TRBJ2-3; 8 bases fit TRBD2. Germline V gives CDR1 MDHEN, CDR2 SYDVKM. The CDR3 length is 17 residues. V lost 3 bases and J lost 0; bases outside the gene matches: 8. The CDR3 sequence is CASSLSPGRESTDTQYF. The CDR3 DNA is TGTGCCAGCAGTTTGAGCCCCGGGAGGGAAAGCACAGATACGCAGTATTTT.

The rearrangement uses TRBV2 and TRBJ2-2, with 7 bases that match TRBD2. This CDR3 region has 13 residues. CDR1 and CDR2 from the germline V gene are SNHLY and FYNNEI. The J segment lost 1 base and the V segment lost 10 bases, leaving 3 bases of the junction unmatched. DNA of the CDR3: TGTGCCAAGGGACTAAGGAACACCGGGGAGCTGTTTTTT. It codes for CAKGLRNTGELFF. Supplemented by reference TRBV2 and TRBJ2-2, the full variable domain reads EPEVTQTPSHQVTQMGQEVILRCVPISNHLYFYWYRQILGQKVEFLVSFYNNEISEKSEIFDDQFSVERPDGSNFTLKIRSTKLEDSAMYFCAKGLRNTGELFFGEGSRLTVL.

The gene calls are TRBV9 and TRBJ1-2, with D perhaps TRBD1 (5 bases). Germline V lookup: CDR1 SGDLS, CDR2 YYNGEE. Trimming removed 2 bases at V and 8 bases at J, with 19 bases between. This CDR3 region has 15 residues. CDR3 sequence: CASSVLEGATEGYTF. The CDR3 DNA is TGTGCCAGCAGCGTGTTAGAAGGGGCTACGGAAGGCTACACCTTC.

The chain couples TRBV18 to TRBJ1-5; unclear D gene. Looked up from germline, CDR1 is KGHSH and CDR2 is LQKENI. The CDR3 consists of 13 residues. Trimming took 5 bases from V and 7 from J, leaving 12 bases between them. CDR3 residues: CASSVLGEQPQHF. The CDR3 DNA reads TGTGCCAGCTCAGTCCTTGGGGAGCAGCCCCAGCATTTT.

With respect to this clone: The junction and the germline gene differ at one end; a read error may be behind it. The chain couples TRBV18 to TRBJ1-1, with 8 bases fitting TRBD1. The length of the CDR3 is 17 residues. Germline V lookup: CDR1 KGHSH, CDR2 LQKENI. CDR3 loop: CASSPRQTGVSLIETFF. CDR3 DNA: TGTGCCAGCTCACCAAGACAGACAGGGGTCTCGTTGATTGAAACTTTCTTT. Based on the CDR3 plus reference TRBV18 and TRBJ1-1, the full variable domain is NAGVMQNPRHLVRRRGQEARLRCSPMKGHSHVYWYRQLPEEGLKFMVYLQKENIIDESGMPKERFSAEFPKEGPSILRIQQVVRGDSAAYFCASSPRQTGVSLIETFFGQGTRLTVV.

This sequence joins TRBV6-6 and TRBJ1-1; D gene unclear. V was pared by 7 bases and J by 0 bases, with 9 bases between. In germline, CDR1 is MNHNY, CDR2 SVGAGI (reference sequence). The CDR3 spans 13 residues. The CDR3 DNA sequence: TGTGCCAGCAATGTGAGATTGAACACTGAAGCTTTCTTT. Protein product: CASNVRLNTEAFF.

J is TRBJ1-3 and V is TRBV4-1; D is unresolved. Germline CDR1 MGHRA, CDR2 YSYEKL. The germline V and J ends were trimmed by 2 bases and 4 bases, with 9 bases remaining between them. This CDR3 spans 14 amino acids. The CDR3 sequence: CASSQWSSGNTIYF. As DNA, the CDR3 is TGCGCCAGCAGCCAATGGTCATCCGGAAACACCATATATTTT.

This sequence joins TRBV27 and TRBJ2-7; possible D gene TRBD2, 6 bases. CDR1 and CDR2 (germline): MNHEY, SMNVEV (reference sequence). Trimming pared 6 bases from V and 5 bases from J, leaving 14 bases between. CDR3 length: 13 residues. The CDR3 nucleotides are TGTGCCAGCAGCCATAGCGGTCTGGACGAGCAGTACTTC. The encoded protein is CASSHSGLDEQYF.

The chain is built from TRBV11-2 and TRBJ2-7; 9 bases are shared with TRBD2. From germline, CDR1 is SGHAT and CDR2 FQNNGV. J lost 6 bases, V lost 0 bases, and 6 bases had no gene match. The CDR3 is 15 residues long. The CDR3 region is CASSLELAGVREQYF. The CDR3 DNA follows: TGTGCCAGCAGCTTAGAATTAGCGGGAGTTCGCGAGCAGTACTTC.

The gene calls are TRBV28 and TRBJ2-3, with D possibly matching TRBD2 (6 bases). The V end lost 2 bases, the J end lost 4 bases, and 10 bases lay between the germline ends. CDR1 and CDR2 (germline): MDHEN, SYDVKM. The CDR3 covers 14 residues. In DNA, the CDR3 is TGTGCCAGCAGTTTAGGAGGGAATTCAGATACGCAGTATTTT. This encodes CASSLGGNSDTQYF.

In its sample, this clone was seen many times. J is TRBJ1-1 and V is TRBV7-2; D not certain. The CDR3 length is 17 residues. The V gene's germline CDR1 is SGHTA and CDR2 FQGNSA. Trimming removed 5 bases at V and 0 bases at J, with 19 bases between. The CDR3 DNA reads TGTGCCAGCAGCAGGACCGCCCTCACTCTAATGAACACTGAAGCTTTCTTT. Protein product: CASSRTALTLMNTEAFF. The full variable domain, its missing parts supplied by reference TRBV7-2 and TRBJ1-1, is GAGVSQSPSNKVTEKGKDVELRCDPISGHTALYWYRQSLGQGLEFLIYFQGNSAPDKSGLPSDRFSAERTGGSVSTLTIQRTQQEDSAVYLCASSRTALTLMNTEAFFGQGTRLTVV.

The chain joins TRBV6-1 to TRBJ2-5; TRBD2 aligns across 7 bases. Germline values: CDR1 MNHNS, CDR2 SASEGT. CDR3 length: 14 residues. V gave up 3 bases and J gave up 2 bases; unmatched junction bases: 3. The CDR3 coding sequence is TGTGCCAGCAGTGAGATTAGCGGGCAAGAGACCCAGTACTTC. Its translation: CASSEISGQETQYF.

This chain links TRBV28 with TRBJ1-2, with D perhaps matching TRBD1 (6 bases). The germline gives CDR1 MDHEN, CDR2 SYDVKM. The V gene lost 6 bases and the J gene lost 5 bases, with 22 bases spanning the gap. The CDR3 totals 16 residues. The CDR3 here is CASSSPTGQFNYGYTF. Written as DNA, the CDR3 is TGTGCCAGCAGCTCCCCGACAGGACAATTCAATTATGGCTACACCTTC.

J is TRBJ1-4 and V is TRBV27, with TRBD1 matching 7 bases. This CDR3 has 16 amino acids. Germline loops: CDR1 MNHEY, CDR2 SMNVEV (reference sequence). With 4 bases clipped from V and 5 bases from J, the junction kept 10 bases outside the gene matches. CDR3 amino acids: CASSYGPDRSNEKLFF. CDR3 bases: TGTGCCAGCAGTTACGGTCCGGACAGGTCAAATGAAAAACTGTTTTTT.

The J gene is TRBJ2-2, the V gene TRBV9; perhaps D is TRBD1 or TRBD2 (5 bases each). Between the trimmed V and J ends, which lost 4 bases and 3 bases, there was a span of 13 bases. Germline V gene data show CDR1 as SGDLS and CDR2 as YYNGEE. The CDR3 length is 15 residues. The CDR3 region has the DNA TGTGCCAGCAGCTCCGGGACCCCCGACACCGGGGAGCTGTTTTTT. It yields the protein CASSSGTPDTGELFF.

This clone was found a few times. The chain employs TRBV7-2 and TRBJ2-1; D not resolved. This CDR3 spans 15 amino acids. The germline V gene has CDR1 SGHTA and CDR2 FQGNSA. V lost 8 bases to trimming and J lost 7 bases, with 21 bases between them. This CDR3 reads CASQSTALTANEQFF. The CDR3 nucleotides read TGTGCCAGCCAATCCACGGCCCTCACCGCTAATGAGCAGTTCTTC.

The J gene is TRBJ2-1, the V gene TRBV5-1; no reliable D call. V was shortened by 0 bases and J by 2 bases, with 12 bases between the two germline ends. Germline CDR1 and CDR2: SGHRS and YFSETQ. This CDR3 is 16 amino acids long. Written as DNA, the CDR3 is TGCGCCAGCAGCTTGGCTGGCGGTCCGACCTACAATGAGCAGTTCTTC. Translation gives CASSLAGGPTYNEQFF.

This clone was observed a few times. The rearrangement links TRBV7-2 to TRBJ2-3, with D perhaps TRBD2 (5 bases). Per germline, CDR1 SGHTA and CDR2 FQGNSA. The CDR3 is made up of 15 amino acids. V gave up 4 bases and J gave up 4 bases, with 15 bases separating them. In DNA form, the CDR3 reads TGTGCCAGCAGCTCGAATACACTAGTTTCAGATACGCAGTATTTT. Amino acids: CASSSNTLVSDTQYF.

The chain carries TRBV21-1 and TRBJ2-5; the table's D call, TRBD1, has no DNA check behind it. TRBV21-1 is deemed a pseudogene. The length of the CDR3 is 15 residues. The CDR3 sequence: CASSNPLRIQETQYF. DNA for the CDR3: TGTGCCAGCAGCAACCCACTCAGGATCCAAGAGACCCAGTACTTC.

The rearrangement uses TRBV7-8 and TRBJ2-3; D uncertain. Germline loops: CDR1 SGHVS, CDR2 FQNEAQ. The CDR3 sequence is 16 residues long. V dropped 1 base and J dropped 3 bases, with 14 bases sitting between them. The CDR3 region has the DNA TGTGCCAGCAGCTTAGGAAGGGCGGTAGGAACAGATACGCAGTATTTT. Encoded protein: CASSLGRAVGTDTQYF.

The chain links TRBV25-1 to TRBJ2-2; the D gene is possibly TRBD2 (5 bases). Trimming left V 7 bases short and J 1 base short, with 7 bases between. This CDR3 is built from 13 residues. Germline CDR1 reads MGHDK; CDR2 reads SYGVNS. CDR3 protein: CASNGKNTGELFF. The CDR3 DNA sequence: TGTGCCAGCAACGGGAAGAACACCGGGGAGCTGTTTTTT.